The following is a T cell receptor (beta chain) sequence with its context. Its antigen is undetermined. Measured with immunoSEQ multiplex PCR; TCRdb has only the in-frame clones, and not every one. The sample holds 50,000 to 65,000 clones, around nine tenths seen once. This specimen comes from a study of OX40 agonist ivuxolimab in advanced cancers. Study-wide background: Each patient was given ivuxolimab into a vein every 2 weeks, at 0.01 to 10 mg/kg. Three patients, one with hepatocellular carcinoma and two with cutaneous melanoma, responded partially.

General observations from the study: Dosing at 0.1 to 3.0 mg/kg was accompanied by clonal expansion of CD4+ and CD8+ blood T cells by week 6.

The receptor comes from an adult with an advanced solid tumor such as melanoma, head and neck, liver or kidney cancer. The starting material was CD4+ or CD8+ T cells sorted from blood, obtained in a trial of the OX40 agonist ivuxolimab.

CDR3 bases: TGTGCCTGGAGCGGGACCCTGATGCAAGAGACCCAGTACTTC. This translates into CAWSGTLMQETQYF. V usage is TRBV30 and J usage is TRBJ2-5; TRBD1 or TRBD2 may be the D gene (5 bases each). V was cut by 3 bases and J by 2 bases, with 13 bases left in between. This CDR3 comprises 14 residues. The germline gives CDR1 GTSNPN, CDR2 SVGIG (reference sequence).